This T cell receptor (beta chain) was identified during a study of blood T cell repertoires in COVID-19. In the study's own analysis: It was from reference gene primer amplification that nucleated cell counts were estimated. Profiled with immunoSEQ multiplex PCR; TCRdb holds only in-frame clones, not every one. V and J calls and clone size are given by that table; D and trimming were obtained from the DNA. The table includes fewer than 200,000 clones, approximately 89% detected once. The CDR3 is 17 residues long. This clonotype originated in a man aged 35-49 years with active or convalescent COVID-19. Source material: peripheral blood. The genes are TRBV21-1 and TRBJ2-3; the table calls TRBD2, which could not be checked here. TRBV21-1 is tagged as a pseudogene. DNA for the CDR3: TGTGCCAGCAGCAAAGAAGGAGATCCCCGAGGCACAGATACGCAGTATTTT. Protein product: CASSKEGDPRGTDTQYF.